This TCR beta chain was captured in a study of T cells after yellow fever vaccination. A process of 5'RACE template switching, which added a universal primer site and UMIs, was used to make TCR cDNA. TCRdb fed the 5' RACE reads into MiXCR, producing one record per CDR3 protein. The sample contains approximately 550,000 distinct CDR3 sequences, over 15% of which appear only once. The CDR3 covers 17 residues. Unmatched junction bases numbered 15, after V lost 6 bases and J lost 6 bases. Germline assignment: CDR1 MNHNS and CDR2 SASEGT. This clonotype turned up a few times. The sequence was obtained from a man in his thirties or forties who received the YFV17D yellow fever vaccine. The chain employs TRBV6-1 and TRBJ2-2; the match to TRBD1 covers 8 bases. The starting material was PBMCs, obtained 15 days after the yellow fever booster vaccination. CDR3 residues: CASRGQGLSVGAGELFF. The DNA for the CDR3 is TGTGCCAGCAGAGGACAGGGTCTATCGGTCGGGGCCGGGGAGCTGTTTTTT.